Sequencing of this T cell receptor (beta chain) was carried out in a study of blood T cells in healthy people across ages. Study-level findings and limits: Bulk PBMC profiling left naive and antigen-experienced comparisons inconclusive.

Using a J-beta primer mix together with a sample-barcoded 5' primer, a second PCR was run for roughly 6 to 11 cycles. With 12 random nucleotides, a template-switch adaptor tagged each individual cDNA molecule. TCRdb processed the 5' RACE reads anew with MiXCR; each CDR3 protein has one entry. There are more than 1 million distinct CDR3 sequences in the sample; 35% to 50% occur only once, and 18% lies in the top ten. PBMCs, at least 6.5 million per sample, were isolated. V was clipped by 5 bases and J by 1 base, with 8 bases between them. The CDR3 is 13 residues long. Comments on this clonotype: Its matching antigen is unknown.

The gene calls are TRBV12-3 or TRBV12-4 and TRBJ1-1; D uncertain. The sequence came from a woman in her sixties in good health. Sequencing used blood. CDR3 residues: CASSPLKNTEAFF. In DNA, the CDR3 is TGTGCCAGCAGTCCGCTCAAGAACACTGAAGCTTTCTTT.